Following are 18 T cell receptor beta chains from one sample sequenced in a study of shared clonotypes between healthy human individuals. Libraries were prepared by immunoSEQ multiplex PCR; TCRdb keeps only in-frame clonotypes and omits some of them. Of about 730,000 clones listed, around 77% are singletons. The sample consisted of memory CD4+ T cells sorted from blood. Subset indicated: CD45RA-negative fraction. These TCRs come from a woman between 25 and 40 years old in good health.

The rearrangement joins TRBV6-1 to TRBJ2-7; D is perhaps TRBD1 (5 bases). Per germline, CDR1 MNHNS and CDR2 SASEGT. V lost 6 bases, J lost 7 bases, and 19 bases lay in between. The CDR3 loop spans 14 amino acids. The CDR3: CASSSAPREEEQYF. In DNA form, the CDR3 reads TGTGCCAGCAGCTCAGCTCCCAGGGAAGAAGAGCAGTACTTC.

The chain has TRBV5-4 and TRBJ2-7; 14 nucleotides line up with TRBD2. J gave up 5 bases and V 4 bases, and 5 bases lay outside the gene matches. The CDR3 is 15 amino acids. From germline, CDR1 is SGHNT and CDR2 YYREEE (reference sequence). This CDR3 reads CASSHGTSGSHEQYF. CDR3 DNA: TGTGCCAGCAGCCACGGGACTAGCGGGAGCCACGAGCAGTACTTC.

Comments on this clone: In the same sample, other DNA sequences code for this CDR3. This rearrangement joins TRBV2 to TRBJ2-1; 7 bases map to TRBD1. The length of the CDR3 is 13 residues. After removal of 6 bases from V and 3 bases from J, the junction contained 2 bases not matched to a gene. Germline CDR1 reads SNHLY; CDR2 reads FYNNEI. CDR3 loop: CASSGDSYNEQFF. CDR3 bases: TGTGCCAGCAGCGGGGACAGCTACAATGAGCAGTTCTTC.

The V and J genes are TRBV29-1 and TRBJ2-1, with 11 positions matching TRBD2. J gave up 7 bases and V 6 bases, and 8 bases lay outside the gene matches. CDR1 and CDR2 from the germline V gene are SQVTM and ANQGSEA. The CDR3 sequence is 14 residues long. This CDR3 is CSVVAGGPRNEQFF. The CDR3 nucleotides read TGCAGCGTCGTAGCGGGAGGGCCCAGAAATGAGCAGTTCTTC.

The chain has TRBV5-4 and TRBJ2-7; 8 bases match TRBD1. V dropped 3 bases and J dropped 1; count of bases not matched to a gene: 6. This CDR3 is 15 amino acids long. Germline V gene data show CDR1 as SGHNT and CDR2 as YYREEE (reference sequence). CDR3 nucleotides: TGTGCCAGCAGCTCGCCGGGACAGGCGTCCTACGAGCAGTACTTC. As protein: CASSSPGQASYEQYF.

This clone was seen only a few times. CDR3 in amino acids: CASSTYRTGKSAGNTIYF. Written as DNA, the CDR3 is TGTGCCAGCAGCACATACCGGACAGGTAAATCGGCTGGAAACACCATATATTTT. The chain employs TRBV5-6 and TRBJ1-3; 7 positions match TRBD1. CDR3 size: 18 residues. Germline trimming cut 4 bases from V and 2 bases from J; bases unmatched to any gene: 15. Looked up from germline, CDR1 is SGHDT and CDR2 is YYEEEE.

The chain uses TRBV5-1 and TRBJ2-7; weak D call: TRBD1 (7 bases). This CDR3 spans 19 amino acids. The germline V and J ends were trimmed by 4 bases and 2 bases, with 28 bases remaining between them. From germline, CDR1 is SGHRS and CDR2 YFSETQ. As DNA, the CDR3 is TGCGCCAGCAGCCCCAGACCTACAAGCCCGGGGGACAGCCCCTACGAGCAGTACTTC. Translating gives CASSPRPTSPGDSPYEQYF.

This rearrangement joins TRBV2 to TRBJ2-6; D uncertain. V lost 9 bases to trimming and J lost 0 bases, with 15 bases between them. This CDR3 is built from 16 residues. CDR1 and CDR2 (germline): SNHLY, FYNNEI. In DNA, the CDR3 is TGTGCCAGACGTCAAAGTAGAAGCTCTGGGGCCAACGTCCTGACTTTC. Translation: CARRQSRSSGANVLTF.

This clone showed up many times. The chain is built from TRBV6-4 and TRBJ1-1; unclear D gene. The CDR3 has 13 residues. Germline V gene sequence: CDR1 MRHNA, CDR2 SNTAGT. V was shortened by 2 bases and J by 4 bases, with 8 bases between the two germline ends. The CDR3, as DNA: TGTGCCAGCAGTGACGGACGGAGCACTGAAGCTTTCTTT. Amino acid sequence: CASSDGRSTEAFF.

This clone has just a few counts. V gene TRBV5-1 combines with J gene TRBJ1-1; no firm D call. V was pared by 0 bases and J by 1 base, with 4 bases between. This CDR3 spans 13 amino acids. Per germline, CDR1 SGHRS and CDR2 YFSETQ. CDR3 region: CASSLDQNTEAFF. CDR3 coding DNA: TGCGCCAGCAGCTTGGACCAGAACACTGAAGCTTTCTTT.

The V and J genes are TRBV29-1 and TRBJ2-7; the D is unclear. CDR1 is SQVTM, CDR2 ANQGSEA, per germline. V was shortened by 0 bases and J by 2 bases, with 17 bases between the two germline ends. This CDR3 has 16 amino acids. The CDR3 DNA reads as TGCAGCGTTGAAGATCGTCCTGGTGGTTTAACCTACGAGCAGTACTTC. This gives the protein CSVEDRPGGLTYEQYF.

This clone was detected only once. This chain joins TRBV11-2 and TRBJ2-5; TRBD1 aligns across 11 bases. Germline assignment: CDR1 SGHAT and CDR2 FQNNGV. The CDR3 extends over 16 amino acids. V lost 1 base and J lost 1; bases outside the gene matches: 2. CDR3 loop: CASSLGGTGGQETQYF. In nucleotides, the CDR3 is TGTGCCAGCAGCTTAGGAGGGACAGGGGGCCAAGAGACCCAGTACTTC. The variable domain in full, with the rest retrieved from reference TRBV11-2 and TRBJ2-5, is EAGVAQSPRYKIIEKRQSVAFWCNPISGHATLYWYQQILGQGPKLLIQFQNNGVVDDSQLPKDRFSAERLKGVDSTLKIQPAKLEDSAVYLCASSLGGTGGQETQYFGPGTRLLVL.

This chain links TRBV15 with TRBJ2-2; TRBD2 agrees at 7 bases. Per germline, CDR1 LNHNV and CDR2 YYDKDF (reference sequence). CDR3 length: 15 amino acids. J gave up 0 bases and V 5 bases, and 3 bases lay outside the gene matches. CDR3 in DNA: TGTGCCACCAGCTCTGGACTAGCGAACACCGGGGAGCTGTTTTTT. Protein sequence: CATSSGLANTGELFF.

This clone was counted only a few times. The chain combines TRBV30 with TRBJ2-7; maybe TRBD2 (6 bases). Trimming pared 3 bases from V and 4 bases from J, leaving 16 bases between. The CDR3 runs to 14 residues. CDR1 GTSNPN and CDR2 SVGIG come from the germline V gene (reference sequence). This chain's CDR3 is CAWRDTSGGYEQYF. The CDR3 nucleotides read TGTGCCTGGAGAGATACCTCAGGAGGGTACGAGCAGTACTTC.

The V call is TRBV7-2, the J call TRBJ1-1; no clear D gene. The germline V gene encodes CDR1 SGHTA and CDR2 FQGNSA. With 5 bases removed from V and 6 bases from J, the gap between germline ends came to 13 bases. The CDR3 extends over 13 amino acids. As DNA, the CDR3 is TGTGCCAGCAGCCTCAATTCCTTGGCTGAAGCTTTCTTT. It specifies CASSLNSLAEAFF. The whole variable domain, remainder taken from reference TRBV7-2 and TRBJ1-1, is GAGVSQSPSNKVTEKGKDVELRCDPISGHTALYWYRQSLGQGLEFLIYFQGNSAPDKSGLPSDRFSAERTGGSVSTLTIQRTQQEDSAVYLCASSLNSLAEAFFGQGTRLTVV.

The chain has TRBV6-5 and TRBJ2-2; 8 bases align to TRBD2. CDR3 length: 15 amino acids. The V segment lost 5 bases and the J segment 4 bases; nucleotides outside the gene matches: 6. Germline lookup yields CDR1 MNHEY and CDR2 SVGAGI. The CDR3: CASSPTGTSTGELFF. In DNA form, the CDR3 reads TGTGCCAGCAGTCCCACCGGGACTAGCACCGGGGAGCTGTTTTTT.

This clone was found once. The genes are TRBV19 and TRBJ2-7; the D gene is possibly TRBD2 (6 bases). The germline V gene has CDR1 LNHDA and CDR2 SQIVND (reference sequence). The CDR3 has 14 amino acids. The V end lost 6 bases, the J end lost 5 bases, and 17 bases lay between the germline ends. As DNA, the CDR3 is TGTGCCAGTAGCAGGCCTAGCGACGTCAACGAGCAGTACTTC. Residues: CASSRPSDVNEQYF.

The V and J genes are TRBV5-1 and TRBJ2-4; 9 nucleotides align to TRBD2. This CDR3 has 18 amino acids. Trimming cost V 3 bases and J 0 bases; bases outside gene matches: 10. CDR1 is SGHRS and CDR2 is YFSETQ in the germline V gene. CDR3 in amino acids: CASSSAGGPTLAKNIQYF. Written as DNA, the CDR3 is TGCGCCAGCAGCTCAGCGGGAGGTCCAACTCTAGCCAAAAACATTCAGTACTTC.